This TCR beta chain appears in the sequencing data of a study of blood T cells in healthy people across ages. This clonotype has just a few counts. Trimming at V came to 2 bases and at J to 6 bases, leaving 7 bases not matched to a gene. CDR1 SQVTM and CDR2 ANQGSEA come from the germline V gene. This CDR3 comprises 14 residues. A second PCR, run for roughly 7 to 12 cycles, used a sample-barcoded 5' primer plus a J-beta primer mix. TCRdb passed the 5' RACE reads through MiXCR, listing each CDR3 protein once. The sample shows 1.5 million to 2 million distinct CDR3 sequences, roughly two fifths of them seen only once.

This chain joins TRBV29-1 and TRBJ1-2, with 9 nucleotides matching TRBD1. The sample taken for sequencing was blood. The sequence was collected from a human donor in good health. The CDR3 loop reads CSVENVGTGNGYTF. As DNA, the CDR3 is TGCAGCGTTGAAAACGTTGGGACAGGGAATGGCTACACCTTC.